The next 10 T cell receptor beta chains were all read from a single sample in a study of tumor and adjacent non-tumor tissue in lung cancer. The library came from three nested PCR rounds adapted from ARM-PCR protocols. One entry per CDR3 protein results from TCRdb running MiXCR on the multiplex PCR reads. The sample carries 100,000 or so distinct CDR3 sequences, about 60% recorded once. This sample's RNA came from whole unsorted tissue. The normal lung tissue was taken more than 3 cm from the tumor edge. Sequencing input: distant non-tumor lung tissue. The receptor set was obtained from a man aged 25-45 years with non-small cell lung cancer.

This clonotype has a handful of counts. Its ends do not fully match the called genes, so a read error is possible. This chain connects TRBV29-1 to TRBJ1-2, with TRBD1 as a possible D gene (5 bases). CDR1 and CDR2 from the germline V gene are SQVTM and ANQGSEA. The CDR3 has 13 residues. The CDR3 loop is CGEGSGTDYGYTF. The CDR3 nucleotides read TGCGGCGAGGGGTCGGGTACGGACTATGGGTACACCTTC.

J is TRBJ2-5 and V is TRBV27; 9 positions match TRBD2. Germline trimming cut 3 bases from V and 5 bases from J; bases unmatched to any gene: 19. The CDR3 sequence is 19 residues long. Germline V gene sequence: CDR1 MNHEY, CDR2 SMNVEV (reference sequence). The CDR3 loop is CASSFVGLAWGPGGETQYF. In nucleotides, the CDR3 is TGTGCCAGCAGTTTTGTCGGACTAGCGTGGGGGCCTGGTGGCGAGACCCAGTACTTC.

Concerning this clonotype itself: The final CDR3 position lacks the conserved phenylalanine or tryptophan, pointing to a likely read error. The rearrangement uses TRBV6-6 and TRBJ1-2; 7 bases are shared with TRBD1. V lost 6 bases, J lost 5 bases, and 3 bases stayed unmatched. The CDR3 spans 12 residues. From germline, CDR1 is MNHNY and CDR2 SVGAGI (reference sequence). This CDR3 reads CASSTGEYGYTL. The CDR3 DNA is TGTGCCAGCAGCACAGGGGAGTATGGCTACACCCTC.

The J gene is TRBJ1-2, the V gene TRBV5-1; D gene unclear. The CDR3 consists of 15 residues. V was shortened by 3 bases and J by 7 bases, with 19 bases between the two germline ends. The germline gives CDR1 SGHRS, CDR2 YFSETQ. The CDR3 DNA reads as TGCGCCAGCAGCTCCCCCGACCCCGGACTTACTGGCTACACCTTC. Its translation: CASSSPDPGLTGYTF.

With regard to this clonotype: The CDR3 end shows no conserved phenylalanine or tryptophan, and so a read error is likely. The limits of the CDR3 on the DNA are not certain, so only TCRdb's listed CDR3 is given. The rearrangement joins TRBV11-2 to TRBJ1-1. Germline values: CDR1 SGHAT, CDR2 FQNNGV. The CDR3 region is 13 residues in length, termini included. This CDR3 reads CASSLDIEREPFY.

In its sample, this clonotype is medium-sized (0.01 to 0.1%). The CDR3 spells CASSPSQVTVNYGYTF. CDR3 DNA sequence: TGTGCCAGCAGCCCCTCACAGGTGACAGTTAACTATGGCTACACCTTC. The J gene is TRBJ1-2, the V gene TRBV11-2; D possibly corresponds to TRBD1 (5 bases). The V gene lost 5 bases and the J gene lost 1 base, with 17 bases spanning the gap. CDR3 size: 16 residues. CDR1 is SGHAT and CDR2 is FQNNGV in the germline V gene.

There are many counts of this clonotype. This chain joins TRBV29-1 and TRBJ2-1, with TRBD1 as a possible D gene (5 bases). Per germline, CDR1 SQVTM and CDR2 ANQGSEA. Trimming cost V 6 bases and J 8 bases, with 17 bases left between them. CDR3 length equals 13 residues. As DNA, the CDR3 is TGCAGCGTGGCGGACACCCTAATGTATGAGCAGTTCTTC. Translation: CSVADTLMYEQFF.

This clonotype was observed a few times. A much bigger clone sits one base away, suggesting this may be a read error. The V and J genes are TRBV20-1 and TRBJ2-1; 7 bases map to TRBD2. Looked up from germline, CDR1 is DFQATT and CDR2 is SNEGSKA (reference sequence). This CDR3 has 14 amino acids. The trim removed 0 bases at V and 10 bases at J, leaving 9 bases unmatched. The CDR3 loop is CSARDPVGGWEQFF. The CDR3 DNA is TGCAGTGCTAGAGATCCAGTGGGAGGGTGGGAGCAGTTCTTC.

In regard to this clonotype: This sequence may be a read error, since a much larger clone differs from it by one base. This chain links TRBV5-4 with TRBJ2-3; 13 bases map to TRBD2. CDR1 is SGHNT and CDR2 is YYREEE in the germline V gene (reference sequence). The length of the CDR3 is 15 residues. The ends lost 1 base at V and 6 bases at J; junction bases unmatched: 2. DNA of the CDR3: TGTGCCAGCAGCTTGTGGACTAGCGGGGGTGATACGCAGTATTTT. Its translation: CASSLWTSGGDTQYF. Full variable domain (remainder filled in from reference TRBV5-4 and TRBJ2-3): ETGVTQSPTHLIKTRGQQVTLRCSSQSGHNTVSWYQQALGQGPQFIFQYYREEENGRGNFPPRFSGLQFPNYSSELNVNALELDDSALYLCASSLWTSGGDTQYFGPGTRLTVL.

V is TRBV20-1 and J is TRBJ2-1; 7 positions match TRBD2. With 6 bases clipped from V and 5 bases from J, the junction kept 7 bases outside the gene matches. CDR1 and CDR2 from the germline V gene are DFQATT and SNEGSKA (reference sequence). The CDR3 is made up of 13 amino acids. DNA for the CDR3: TGCAGTGCCATCGGGGAGGGCGACAATGAGCAGTTCTTC. This gives the protein CSAIGEGDNEQFF.